Listed below are T cell receptor beta chains from one sample, sequenced in a study of blood T cells in healthy people across ages. Each CDR3 protein is one row after TCRdb ran MiXCR on the 5' RACE reads. Of 1.5 million or so distinct CDR3 sequences listed, roughly 43% were seen once; the top ten hold around 4%. Sequenced sample: blood. These receptor sequences come from a woman aged 18-29 years in good health. Each CDR3 is given with its conserved first and last residue. Each record gives: J gene, D gene, V gene, clone size, CDR3 DNA, CDR3 protein. D genes are given only for firm matches. Size is omitted from some rows. Given values are once, few, many or a class for expanded clones.

TRBJ1-2 TRBD1 TRBV2 NA TGTGCCAGGCGGGACAGGGACCACTATGGCTACACCTTC CARRDRDHYGYTF
TRBJ2-5 NA TRBV7-2 many TGTGCCAGCAGCCCCCCCCCTACGCTCAATGAGCAGTACTTC CASSPPPTLNEQYF
TRBJ2-7 NA TRBV6-1 NA TGTGCCAGCAGTGATCTTTTCGAGCAGTACTTC CASSDLFEQYF
TRBJ1-2 TRBD1 TRBV11-2 NA TGTGCCAGCAGCGGAGCCGGGACAGGGGAAAACTATGGCTACACCTTC CASSGAGTGENYGYTF
TRBJ2-1 TRBD1 TRBV9 NA TGTGCCAGCAGCACCCAGACAGGGGGGAGTCGTGAGCAGTTCTTC CASSTQTGGSREQFF
TRBJ1-3 NA TRBV7-8 NA TGTGCCAGCAGCTTACAGGTCGCAGGGGCGAACACCATATATTTT CASSLQVAGANTIYF
TRBJ1-5 NA TRBV7-4 NA TGTGCCGGCAGCTCAGTGGGGGCAGATTATAGCAATCAGCCCCAGCATTTT CAGSSVGADYSNQPQHF
TRBJ2-7 NA TRBV7-2 NA TGTGCCAGCAGTAAAGCGGGCCCCATCAATGAGCAGTACTTC CASSKAGPINEQYF
TRBJ2-7 NA TRBV3-1 once TGTGCCAGCAGCCGGAGGTTAGCGGAAGATTACGAGCAGTACTTC CASSRRLAEDYEQYF
TRBJ2-5 NA TRBV12-3/TRBV12-4 NA TGTGCCAGCAGTAGTACTCCGGGGGTGAGGACCCAGTACTTC CASSSTPGVRTQYF
TRBJ2-7 NA TRBV29-1 NA TGCAGCGTGGAACAGGATTCCTACGAGCAGTACTTC CSVEQDSYEQYF
TRBJ2-7 NA TRBV7-2 few TGTGCCAGCAGCTTAGGTGGGAATAATGAGCAGTACTTC CASSLGGNNEQYF
TRBJ1-2 NA TRBV4-1 NA TGCGCCAGCAGCCAAATGGGGGCACGAGATGGCTACACCTTC CASSQMGARDGYTF
TRBJ1-2 TRBD1 TRBV29-1 few TGCAGCGTTGGCCTCCGGGACAGGGATTTAGTGCGGGGCTATGGCTACACCTTC CSVGLRDRDLVRGYGYTF
TRBJ1-1 TRBD1 TRBV5-1 few TGCGCCAGCAGCCGGGACGGACAGGGGGCACGGAACACTGAAGCTTTCTTT CASSRDGQGARNTEAFF
TRBJ1-6 TRBD1 TRBV7-9 NA TGTGCCGGCAGCGCGGCTGCGACAGGGAATTCACCCCTCCACTTT CAGSAAATGNSPLHF
TRBJ2-1 TRBD2 TRBV9 NA TGTACCAGCAGCGCTAGCGGGGGGGCCTACAATGAGCAGTTTTTC CTSSASGGAYNEQFF
TRBJ2-4 NA TRBV20-1 NA TGCAGTGCTAGAACCCACCGGCCAGAGGACATTCAGTACTTC CSARTHRPEDIQYF
TRBJ2-2 NA TRBV29-1 NA TGCAGCGTTGAATCTTACGGGACTGGGGCCACCGGGGAGCTGTTTTTT CSVESYGTGATGELFF
TRBJ2-5 TRBD1 TRBV6-1 NA TGTGCCAGCAGTGAAGAGAAGGGGGCGGAAGAGACCCAGTACTTC CASSEEKGAEETQYF
TRBJ2-1 NA TRBV28 NA TGTGCCAGCAGTTCCACGGGAGCCCCCTCCTACGAGCAGTTCTTC CASSSTGAPSYEQFF
TRBJ2-4 NA TRBV27 few TGTGCCAGCAGTCCTACTATAGCCTCCAAAAACATTCAGTACTTC CASSPTIASKNIQYF
TRBJ1-6 NA TRBV4-1 NA TGCGCCAGCAGCCTCGATAGATCTAGCTCCTATAATTCACCCCTCCACTTT CASSLDRSSSYNSPLHF
TRBJ1-4 TRBD1 TRBV29-1 NA TGCAGCGTTCAGGGGGCGTCAACTAATGAAAAACTGTTTTTT CSVQGASTNEKLFF
TRBJ2-1 TRBD2 TRBV20-1 NA TGCAGTGCTAGAGATATTCGCGGGAGTGCGGATGAGCAGTTCTTC CSARDIRGSADEQFF
TRBJ1-1 NA TRBV5-1 NA TGCGCCAGCAGCTTAGAGGGATTCTCAGAAGCTTTCTTT CASSLEGFSEAFF
TRBJ2-7 TRBD1 TRBV29-1 NA TGCAGCGTTGAAGGGGACAGGGGGAGCTCCTACGAGCAGTACTTC CSVEGDRGSSYEQYF
TRBJ1-4 NA TRBV18 NA TGTGCCAGCTCACCACCTACCGCACCTGGGGGTGAAAAACTGTTTTTT CASSPPTAPGGEKLFF
TRBJ1-1 NA TRBV20-1 NA TGCAGTGCTAGAGATTTCAACACTGAAGCTTTCTTT CSARDFNTEAFF
TRBJ2-7 TRBD2 TRBV12-3/TRBV12-4 NA TGTGCCAGCAGTAGGACTAGCGGAAGCCCTAGGAGCTCAGACGAGCAGTACTTT CASSRTSGSPRSSDEQYF
TRBJ1-5 NA TRBV12-3/TRBV12-4 NA TGTGCCAGCAGTTTAGTCAGGGGCCGCAATCAGCCCCAGCATTTT CASSLVRGRNQPQHF
TRBJ1-5 TRBD1 TRBV20-1 NA TGCAGTGCTAGAGAGGGGTGGGCAGGGGGACAGCCCCAGCATTTT CSAREGWAGGQPQHF
TRBJ1-6 NA TRBV7-2 NA TGTGCCAGCAGCAAGGGAAAGACCTATAATTCACCCCTCCACTTT CASSKGKTYNSPLHF
TRBJ1-2 NA TRBV11-1 once TGTGCCAGCAGCTTATGGGACCGCCGGGACGGTCGTTTAAACACCTTC CASSLWDRRDGRLNTF
TRBJ1-5 NA TRBV28 NA TGTGCCAGCAGTTTATGGGGAGAGGCAAATCAGCCCCAGCATTTT CASSLWGEANQPQHF
TRBJ2-1 TRBD2 TRBV9 NA TGTGCCAGCAGCCCATCAGGACTAGCGGGACTCTCCTACAATGAGCAGTTCTTC CASSPSGLAGLSYNEQFF
TRBJ1-6 NA TRBV18 NA TGTGCCAGCTCACCTCGCCAGGGCAGCTATAATTCACCCCTCCACTTT CASSPRQGSYNSPLHF